Reported below is one T cell receptor (beta chain). Its antigen is not identified. These data come from a study of long-term antiretroviral therapy in people with HIV. Findings and caveats of the study: Drawn between the mid-2000s and the late 2010s, the blood was possibly obtained under older ART regimens.

From each donor, at least one pre-ART PBMC sample and at least two post-ART PBMC samples were obtained. Each specimen consisted of 1-10 million cryopreserved PBMC prior to extraction of DNA. Run at survey level, the immunoSEQ assay was version v3.0. Sequencing was directed toward about 40,000-55,000 T-cell genomes in each sample. Clones were read by immunoSEQ multiplex PCR, and TCRdb kept only the in-frame ones, dropping some. This sample has about 32,000 clones, with around 97% found just once. Trimming removed 8 bases from V and 8 bases from J; junction bases left unmatched: 14. CDR1 is MNHNS, CDR2 SASEGT, per germline. This CDR3 has 15 residues.

The sample was unsorted PBMCs, taken 7.6 years after starting antiretroviral therapy. V gene TRBV6-1 combines with J gene TRBJ2-3, with 9 bases lining up with TRBD2. The sequence came from a man aged 25-45 years with HIV. CDR3 DNA sequence: TGTGCCAGCTCGGTGGCGGGAGGGAATCTTGGTACGCAGTATTTT. Translation gives CASSVAGGNLGTQYF.